This TCR beta chain was observed in a study of blood T cells in healthy people across ages. The CDR3 is 16 amino acids. CDR1 SGDLS and CDR2 YYNGEE come from the germline V gene. V was shortened by 4 bases and J by 5 bases, with 22 bases between the two germline ends. Ten or more counts support this clonotype. Sample-barcoded 5' priming and a J-beta primer mix drove a second PCR of 7 to 11 cycles. TCRdb re-derived calls from the 5' RACE reads in MiXCR, one entry per CDR3 protein. The sample has 700,000 to 900,000 distinct CDR3 sequences, about 48% seen once; the top ten hold roughly two fifths. Sequenced material: blood. The chain couples TRBV9 to TRBJ2-7; tentatively, D is TRBD1 (5 bases). The origin of this receptor is a man older than 75 in good health. The CDR3 DNA follows: TGTGCCAGCAGCCCCTCCCAGGCAGGGAATTTCAACGAGCAGTACTTC. The encoded protein is CASSPSQAGNFNEQYF.